A single sample gave rise to the 13 T cell receptor beta chains below, sequenced in a study of OX40 agonist ivuxolimab in advanced cancers. Method: immunoSEQ multiplex PCR; TCRdb's copy keeps in-frame clones and lacks some. Of roughly 100,000 clones listed, around 85% are singletons. Here the sequenced sample was CD4+ or CD8+ T cells sorted from blood, taken in a trial of the OX40 agonist ivuxolimab. The receptor set was obtained from an adult with an advanced solid tumor such as melanoma, head and neck, liver or kidney cancer.

The rearrangement uses TRBV9 and TRBJ2-7; TRBD2 matches 12 bases. V shed 4 bases, J shed 7 bases, and the junction held 9 bases outside the gene matches. CDR3 length equals 15 residues. Germline lookup yields CDR1 SGDLS and CDR2 YYNGEE. The CDR3 DNA reads TGTGCCAGCAGCCCGACTAGCGGGAGAAAATGGGAGCAGTACTTC. Protein: CASSPTSGRKWEQYF.

This chain joins TRBV28 and TRBJ2-7; D assignment may be TRBD1 or TRBD2 (5 bases each). V was cut by 7 bases and J by 4 bases, with 14 bases left in between. Germline CDR1 is MDHEN and CDR2 is SYDVKM. The CDR3 sequence is 13 residues long. The CDR3: CASTGASWYEQYF. CDR3 DNA sequence: TGTGCCAGCACCGGGGCCTCCTGGTACGAGCAGTACTTC. Drawing the rest from reference TRBV28 and TRBJ2-7, the complete variable domain is DVKVTQSSRYLVKRTGEKVFLECVQDMDHENMFWYRQDPGLGLRLIYFSYDVKMKEKGDIPEGYSVSREKKERFSLILESASTNQTSMYLCASTGASWYEQYFGPGTRLTVT.

The genes are TRBV28 and TRBJ2-1, with TRBD2 matching 11 bases. The ends lost 4 bases at V and 4 bases at J; junction bases unmatched: 12. This CDR3 has 18 residues. Germline CDR1 reads MDHEN; CDR2 reads SYDVKM. CDR3 amino acids: CASSSPLARTSGYNEQFF. DNA for the CDR3: TGTGCCAGCAGTTCCCCCTTGGCCCGGACTAGCGGGTACAATGAGCAGTTCTTC.

This chain uses TRBV5-1 with TRBJ1-4; D is possibly TRBD1 (5 bases). The CDR3 runs 14 residues. Per germline, CDR1 SGHRS and CDR2 YFSETQ. V lost 0 bases to trimming and J lost 4 bases, with 7 bases between them. In nucleotides, the CDR3 is TGCGCCAGCAGCTTGGGCGGGGGTAATGAAAAACTGTTTTTT. Its translation: CASSLGGGNEKLFF.

V gene TRBV14 combines with J gene TRBJ1-1; D is ambiguous. V gave up 2 bases and J gave up 5 bases, with 15 bases separating them. This CDR3 region has 15 residues. CDR1 and CDR2 from the germline V gene are SGHDN and FVKESK. The CDR3 DNA reads as TGTGCCAGCAGCCAATACCCAGGAGGTAGTACTGAAGCTTTCTTT. Translating gives CASSQYPGGSTEAFF.

The rearrangement links TRBV5-1 to TRBJ1-1; D is uncertain. The CDR3 runs 14 residues. The ends were cut back, 4 bases at V and 1 base at J, with 11 bases in the middle. The germline gives CDR1 SGHRS, CDR2 YFSETQ. This chain's CDR3 is CASSPANRNTEAFF. CDR3 DNA: TGCGCCAGCAGCCCGGCGAATAGGAACACTGAAGCTTTCTTT.

The gene calls are TRBV11-3 and TRBJ2-1, with D maybe TRBD2 (6 bases). The V and J ends lost 2 bases and 8 bases respectively, with 13 bases between them. Germline loops: CDR1 SGHNT, CDR2 YENEEA. The CDR3 runs to 14 residues. The CDR3 reads CASSLFWGDYEQFF. CDR3 nucleotide sequence: TGTGCCAGCAGCTTATTCTGGGGGGACTATGAGCAGTTCTTC.

In its sample, this clone is medium-sized. This chain uses TRBV5-4 with TRBJ1-5; D is uncertain. Trimming left V 0 bases short and J 7 bases short, with 5 bases between. The germline V gene encodes CDR1 SGHNT and CDR2 YYREEE (reference sequence). CDR3 length equals 12 residues. CDR3 in DNA: TGTGCCAGCAGCTTGGGGAACCAGCCCCAGCATTTT. This gives the protein CASSLGNQPQHF. The full variable domain, completed using reference TRBV5-4 and TRBJ1-5, is ETGVTQSPTHLIKTRGQQVTLRCSSQSGHNTVSWYQQALGQGPQFIFQYYREEENGRGNFPPRFSGLQFPNYSSELNVNALELDDSALYLCASSLGNQPQHFGDGTRLSIL.

There are a few counts of this clone. V gene TRBV28 combines with J gene TRBJ1-3; D not resolved. Trimming took 7 bases from V and 9 from J, leaving 25 bases between them. The length of the CDR3 is 16 residues. From germline, CDR1 is MDHEN and CDR2 SYDVKM. This CDR3 is CASIRRPPGRVCTIYF. The CDR3 DNA follows: TGTGCCAGCATTAGGAGGCCGCCAGGCCGCGTTTGCACCATATATTTT.

V is TRBV11-2 and J is TRBJ2-5; D is perhaps TRBD2 (5 bases). Germline CDR1 reads SGHAT; CDR2 reads FQNNGV. The CDR3 has 16 residues. The germline V and J ends were trimmed by 6 bases and 3 bases, with 20 bases remaining between them. The DNA for the CDR3 is TGTGCCAGCAGTTTCGCGCACCGGCTAGCAGAAGAGACCCAGTACTTC. Amino acids: CASSFAHRLAEETQYF.

The chain recombines TRBV6-4 with TRBJ1-6; D perhaps matches TRBD1 (6 bases). The CDR3 extends over 14 amino acids. Germline V CDR1 and CDR2: MRHNA, SNTAGT. V was cut by 0 bases and J by 14 bases, with 14 bases left in between. CDR3 bases: TGTGCCAGCAGTGACTCACACCAGGAGGGGGCCCTCCACTTT. It yields the protein CASSDSHQEGALHF.

The chain links TRBV6-5 to TRBJ2-1; unclear D gene. Germline V gene sequence: CDR1 MNHEY, CDR2 SVGAGI. Trimming took 6 bases from V and 7 from J, leaving 19 bases between them. The length of the CDR3 is 15 residues. The CDR3 nucleotides are TGTGCCAGCAGCCGGCTGGGGAATGTTGGTAATGAGCAGTTCTTC. Amino acids: CASSRLGNVGNEQFF.

V is TRBV28 and J is TRBJ2-7, with TRBD2 as a possible D gene (5 bases). V was shortened by 7 bases and J by 3 bases, with 7 bases between the two germline ends. The length of the CDR3 is 11 residues. CDR1 is MDHEN and CDR2 is SYDVKM in the germline V gene. CDR3 coding DNA: TGTGCCAGCACCGAGGGCTACGAGCAGTACTTC. Translating gives CASTEGYEQYF.